This TCR beta chain was retrieved from a study of Graves' ophthalmopathy and Graves' hyperthyroidism. V lost 8 bases, J lost 5 bases, and 13 bases stayed unmatched. The length of the CDR3 is 15 residues. RNA transcripts provided the template for amplifying TCR beta CDR3 regions. The first-round RT-PCR employed HTBI primers together with the Qiagen OneStep RT-PCR kit. A multiplex PCR was then performed as the second round. MiXCR was run by TCRdb on the multiplex PCR reads, yielding one entry per CDR3 protein. The sample records approximately 640,000 distinct CDR3 sequences, about 40% being singletons.

The receptor was isolated from an adult man with Graves' ophthalmopathy. The chain joins TRBV12-3 or TRBV12-4 to TRBJ2-5; 8 bases map to TRBD1. Sequencing input: peripheral blood. CDR3 region: CASSPREQGEETQYF. Written as DNA, the CDR3 is TGTGCCAGCTCACCACGAGAACAGGGGGAGGAGACCCAGTACTTC.